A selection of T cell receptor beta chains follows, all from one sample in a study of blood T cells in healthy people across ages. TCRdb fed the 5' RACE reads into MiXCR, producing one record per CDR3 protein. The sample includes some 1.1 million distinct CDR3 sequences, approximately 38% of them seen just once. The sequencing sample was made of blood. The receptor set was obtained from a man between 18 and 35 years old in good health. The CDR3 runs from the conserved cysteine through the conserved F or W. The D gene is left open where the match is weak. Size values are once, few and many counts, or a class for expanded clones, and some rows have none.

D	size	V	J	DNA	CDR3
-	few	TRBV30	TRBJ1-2	TGTGCCATTTCAGTGACAGGCCTCACCTATGGCTACACCTTC	CAISVTGLTYGYTF
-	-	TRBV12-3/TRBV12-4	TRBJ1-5	TGTGCCAGCAGTTTGTTTCAGGGGAGTCAGCCCCAGCATTTT	CASSLFQGSQPQHF
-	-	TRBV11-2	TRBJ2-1	TGTGCCAGCAGCTTCCCTTTTGCCCTCAAACGGGCCTACAATGAGCAGTTCTTC	CASSFPFALKRAYNEQFF
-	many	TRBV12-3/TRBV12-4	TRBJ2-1	TGTGCCAGCAGGAGACAGAGCTCCTACAATGAGCAGTTCTTC	CASRRQSSYNEQFF
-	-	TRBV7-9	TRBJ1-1	TGTGCCAGCAGCTTATTGTTTGGGGGGAACACTGAAGCTTTCTTT	CASSLLFGGNTEAFF
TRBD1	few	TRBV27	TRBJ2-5	TGTGCCAGCAGTTTCCGGGACAGGGGGTTACAGACCCAGTACTTC	CASSFRDRGLQTQYF
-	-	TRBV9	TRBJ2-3	TGTGCCAGCAGCGGATCGGGCTACACAGATACGCAGTATTTT	CASSGSGYTDTQYF
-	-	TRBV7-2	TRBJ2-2	TGTGCCAGCAGCTTAGACTCTAACACCGGGGAGCTGTTTTTT	CASSLDSNTGELFF
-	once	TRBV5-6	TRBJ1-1	TGTGCCAGCAGCTTTCAGGGAGCGTGGGCGAACACTGAAGCTTTCTTT	CASSFQGAWANTEAFF
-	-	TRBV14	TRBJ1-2	TGTGCCAGCAGCCAAGTTGGGCCCGGGGGCACTTGGGGCTACACCTTC	CASSQVGPGGTWGYTF
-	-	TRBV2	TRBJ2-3	TGTACCAGCAGGGGGGGGCGAGGGACAGATACGCAGTATTTT	CTSRGGRGTDTQYF
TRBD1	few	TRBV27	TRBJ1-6	TGTGCCAGCAGTTCTATCACACCGGGACAGGGTTATTCACCCCTCCACTTT	CASSSITPGQGYSPLHF
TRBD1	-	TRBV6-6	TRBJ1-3	TGTGCCAGCAGTACACGGACAGGCCGCTCTGGAAACACCATATATTTT	CASSTRTGRSGNTIYF
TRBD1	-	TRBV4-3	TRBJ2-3	TGCGCCAGCAGCCAAGGGGCAGGGGGAAGAGATACGCAGTATTTT	CASSQGAGGRDTQYF
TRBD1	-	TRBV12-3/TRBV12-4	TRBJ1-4	TGTGCCAGCAGTAAGGACAGGCCTAATGAAAAACTGTTTTTT	CASSKDRPNEKLFF
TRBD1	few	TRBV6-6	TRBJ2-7	TGTGCCAGCAGTTACTATACGGGACAGGGGCCTTACGAGCAGTACTTC	CASSYYTGQGPYEQYF
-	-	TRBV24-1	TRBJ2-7	TGTGCCACCAGTGATTCACTGCGCCACGAGCAGTACTTC	CATSDSLRHEQYF
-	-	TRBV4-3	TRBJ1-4	TGCGCCAGCAGCCAAGATGAAAGGGGTTGGAGGGAAAACCTGTTTTTT	CASSQDERGWRENLFF
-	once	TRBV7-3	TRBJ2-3	TGTGCCAGCAGCTTAGGACAGAAGAGGGCAGATACGCAGTATTTT	CASSLGQKRADTQYF
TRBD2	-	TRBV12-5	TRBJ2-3	TGTGCTAGTGCCCCCCCGACTAGCGAGCTCACAGATACGCAGTATTTT	CASAPPTSELTDTQYF
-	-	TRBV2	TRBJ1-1	TGTGCCAGCGAACAGATTCAGGTGGGGGCTTTCTTT	CASEQIQVGAFF
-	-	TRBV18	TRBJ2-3	TGTGCCAGCTCACCACCGTATTCACCACCCAACACAGATACGCAGTATTTT	CASSPPYSPPNTDTQYF
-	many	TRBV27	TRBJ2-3	TGTGCCAGCGGGACAGATACGCAGTATTTT	CASGTDTQYF
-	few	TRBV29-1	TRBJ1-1	TGCAGCGTCCGGGACGGGAACACTGAAGCTTTCTTT	CSVRDGNTEAFF
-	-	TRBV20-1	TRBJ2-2	TGCAGTGCTAGAGTCCCAGCCGGGGGAACCGGGGAGCTGGTTTTT	CSARVPAGGTGELVF
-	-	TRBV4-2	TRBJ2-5	TGTGCCAGCAGCCAATCCCGGGACGTGATTTCGGAGACCCAGTACTTC	CASSQSRDVISETQYF
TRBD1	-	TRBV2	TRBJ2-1	TGTGCCAGCAGTCGGGACAGGGCGACGGGCAATGAGCAGTTCTTC	CASSRDRATGNEQFF
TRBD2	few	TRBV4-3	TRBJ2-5	TGCGCCAGCAGCCAAGATCTCCTAGCGGGGGAGACCCAGTACTTC	CASSQDLLAGETQYF
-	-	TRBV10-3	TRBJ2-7	TGTGCCATCAGTGACAACTCCAACAAAGACACCGGCTCCGACGAGCAGTACTTC	CAISDNSNKDTGSDEQYF
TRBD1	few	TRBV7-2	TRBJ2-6	TGTGCCAGCAGACAGGGGGATTATTCTGGGGCCAACGTCCTGACTTTC	CASRQGDYSGANVLTF
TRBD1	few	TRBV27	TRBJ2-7	TGTGCCAGCAGCGGCTTTGGGACAGGGTTCTACGAGCAGTACTTC	CASSGFGTGFYEQYF
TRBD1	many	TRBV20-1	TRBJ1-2	TGCAGTGCCCAGTGGACAGGAAGAGATGGCTACACCTTC	CSAQWTGRDGYTF
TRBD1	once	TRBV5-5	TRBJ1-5	TGTGCCAGCAGCTCGGGACAGCTTAGCAATCAGCCCCAGCATTTT	CASSSGQLSNQPQHF
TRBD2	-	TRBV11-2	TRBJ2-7	TGTGCCAGCAGCGGGACTAGCGGGACCTACGAGCAGTACTTC	CASSGTSGTYEQYF
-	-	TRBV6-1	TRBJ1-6	TGTGCCAGCAGTGAATTAATTGTTGGGAGTTCACCCCTCCACTTT	CASSELIVGSSPLHF
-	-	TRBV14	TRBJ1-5	TGTGCCAGCAGCCCCGAAAGGGTGAGCAATCAGCCCCAGCATTTT	CASSPERVSNQPQHF
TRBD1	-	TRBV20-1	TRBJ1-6	TGCAGTGCCAGGGCCGGGACAGGGGTCTCACCCCTCCACTTT	CSARAGTGVSPLHF
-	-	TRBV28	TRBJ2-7	TGTGCCAGCAACGGCAGCCCCTACAATGAGCAGTACTTC	CASNGSPYNEQYF
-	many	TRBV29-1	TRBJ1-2	TGCAGCGTCCTGAAAATGGGGGCTGGCTATGGCTACACCTTC	CSVLKMGAGYGYTF
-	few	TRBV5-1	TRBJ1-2	TGCGCCAGCAGCTTGGGCTACGCAAGCTATGGCTACACCTTC	CASSLGYASYGYTF
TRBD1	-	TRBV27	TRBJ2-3	TGTGCCAGCAGTTTACCGGGACAGGGTATCGTACCACCGGCAGATACGCGGTATTTT	CASSLPGQGIVPPADTRYF
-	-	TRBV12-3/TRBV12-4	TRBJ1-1	TGTGCCAGCACCCTCCAGAGAACTGAAGCTTTCTTT	CASTLQRTEAFF
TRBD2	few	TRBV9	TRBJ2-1	TGTGCCAGCAGCGTAACGGGATTAGCGGGGGGATACAATGAGCAGTTCTTC	CASSVTGLAGGYNEQFF
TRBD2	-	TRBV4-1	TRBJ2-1	TGCGCCAGCAGCCTAGAAAAGTGGGCTAGCGGGGGAGCTAGCTCCTACAATGAGCAGTTCTTC	CASSLEKWASGGASSYNEQFF
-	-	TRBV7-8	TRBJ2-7	TGTGCCAGCAGCTTAACAGGGACCCACGAGCAGTACTTC	CASSLTGTHEQYF
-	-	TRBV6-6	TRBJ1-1	TGTGCCAGCAGTCAGTACAACACTGAAGCTTTCTTT	CASSQYNTEAFF
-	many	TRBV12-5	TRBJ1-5	TGTGCTAGTGGCCTAAATCAGCCCCAGCATTTT	CASGLNQPQHF
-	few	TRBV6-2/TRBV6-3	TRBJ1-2	TGTGCCAGCAGTTACTCCCAGGGCGGATATGGCTACACCTTC	CASSYSQGGYGYTF
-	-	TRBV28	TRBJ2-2	TGTGCCAGCAGCCGACGACCTTGGAGGGGGGGGCACGTAAACACCGGGGAGCTGTTTTTT	CASSRRPWRGGHVNTGELFF
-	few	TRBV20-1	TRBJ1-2	TGCAGTGCGACGCTTGGAGGGCAACTCTTCTATGGCTACACCTTC	CSATLGGQLFYGYTF
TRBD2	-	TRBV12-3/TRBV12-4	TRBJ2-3	TGTGCCAGCAGTTTAGGGCTAGCGGGGGGCCTCACAGGTACGCAGTATTTT	CASSLGLAGGLTGTQYF
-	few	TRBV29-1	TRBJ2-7	TGCAGCGTTGGGACTCCCGCATCCTACGAGCAGTACTTC	CSVGTPASYEQYF
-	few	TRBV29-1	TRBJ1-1	TGCAGCGCGGGGGCGGCTGAGACTGAAGCTTTCTTT	CSAGAAETEAFF
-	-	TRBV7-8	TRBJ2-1	TGTGCCAGCACGTCTCATGGAGGGGGCCCCTACAATGAGCAGTTCTTC	CASTSHGGGPYNEQFF
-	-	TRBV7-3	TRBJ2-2	TGTGCCAGCAGCTTAACGGATCGAAGGGGGGAGCTGTTTTTT	CASSLTDRRGELFF
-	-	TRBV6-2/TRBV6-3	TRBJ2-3	TGTGCCAGCAGTTACCGAAGGGATTCGCAGTATTTT	CASSYRRDSQYF
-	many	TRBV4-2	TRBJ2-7	TGTGCCAGCAGCCAAGAGTTGATCGCCTACGAGCAGTACTTC	CASSQELIAYEQYF
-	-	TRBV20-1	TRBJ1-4	TGCAGTGCCACCAGACGGGCAAATGAAAAACTGTTTTTT	CSATRRANEKLFF
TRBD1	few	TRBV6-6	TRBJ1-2	TGTGCCACAGTTCGGGGACAGACGTATGGCTACACCTTC	CATVRGQTYGYTF